The 17 T cell receptor beta chains reported below all come from one sample, sequenced in a study of human T cells and chemical hapten exposure. MiXCR, run by TCRdb on the RACE reads, gives a single entry per CDR3 protein. This table holds 150,000 to 200,000 distinct CDR3 sequences, about 15% found once. The time point is: patch test 1, 2 weeks after DPC sensitization. Treatment meaning: therapeutic diphenylcyclopropenone sensitization with weekly scalp DPC. Specimen: whole blood, collected in connection with sensitization to the hapten diphenylcyclopropenone (DPC). These receptors were taken from a woman in her 30s with alopecia areata. Some clones in this sample may be carry-over from other donors' samples.

In its sample, this clonotype was seen a few times. The rearrangement joins TRBV20-1 to TRBJ2-7, with D maybe TRBD2 (7 bases). V gave up 0 bases and J gave up 7 bases, with 19 bases separating them. The CDR3 runs 15 residues. Germline V gives CDR1 DFQATT, CDR2 SNEGSKA (reference sequence). The CDR3 loop is CSARDRGRGPGEQYF. The DNA of the CDR3 is TGCAGTGCTAGAGATCGAGGGCGGGGGCCTGGAGAGCAGTACTTC.

The chain recombines TRBV24-1 with TRBJ2-1; TRBD2 might be the D (6 bases). The CDR3 spans 12 residues. The V and J ends lost 7 bases and 6 bases respectively, with 9 bases between them. Germline values: CDR1 KGHDR, CDR2 SFDVKD. The CDR3 protein is CATRDYINEQFF. CDR3 sequence (DNA): TGTGCCACCAGGGACTACATCAATGAGCAGTTCTTC.

Many counts were recorded for this clonotype. V and J are TRBV28 and TRBJ1-2, with D perhaps matching TRBD1 (6 bases). The germline CDR1 and CDR2 sequences are MDHEN and SYDVKM. V lost 3 bases, J lost 4 bases, and 21 bases lay in between. There are 17 residues in the CDR3. CDR3 DNA sequence: TGTGCCAGCAGTTTTGGGTCAGGGGCTGGTGGAGGCTATGGCTACACCTTC. Its protein is CASSFGSGAGGGYGYTF.

V and J are TRBV29-1 and TRBJ2-2; 12 nucleotides line up with TRBD1. Germline CDR1 reads SQVTM; CDR2 reads ANQGSEA. This CDR3 is built from 13 residues. The J segment lost 7 bases and the V segment lost 6 bases, leaving 3 bases of the junction unmatched. CDR3 coding DNA: TGCAGCGTCGGGACAGGGGGCTTCGGGGAGCTGTTTTTT. Its translation: CSVGTGGFGELFF.

This clonotype was detected ten times or more. This chain connects TRBV12-3 or TRBV12-4 to TRBJ1-3, with 9 bases that match TRBD1. This CDR3 comprises 15 residues. The ends lost 5 bases at V and 4 bases at J; junction bases unmatched: 6. For the CDR3, the DNA is TGTGCCAGCAGTATACAGGGGGCACGGGGAAACACCATATATTTT. Protein product: CASSIQGARGNTIYF.

This chain connects TRBV29-1 to TRBJ1-1; D is uncertain. V lost 0 bases, J lost 0 bases, and 5 bases lay in between. Germline loops: CDR1 SQVTM, CDR2 ANQGSEA. This CDR3 contains 13 residues. The CDR3 DNA sequence: TGCAGCGTTGAAGACAATATGAACACTGAAGCTTTCTTT. Translated, it gives CSVEDNMNTEAFF.

CDR3 amino acids: CASRSNLGTEAFF. The CDR3 nucleotides read TGCGCCAGCCGGAGTAATCTGGGCACTGAAGCTTTCTTT. V is TRBV10-2 and J is TRBJ1-1; D unclear. Germline V gene data show CDR1 as WSHSY and CDR2 as SAAADI. The CDR3 is 13 amino acids. V was trimmed by 8 bases and J by 4 bases, leaving 14 bases between them.

This clonotype was seen a handful of times. V usage is TRBV29-1 and J usage is TRBJ1-5; 10 positions match TRBD1. With 6 bases clipped from V and 0 bases from J, the junction kept 11 bases outside the gene matches. Germline values: CDR1 SQVTM, CDR2 ANQGSEA. The CDR3 contains 17 residues. The CDR3 DNA reads as TGCAGCGTGGACCGGGACAGGGGCAGGAGTAGCAATCAGCCCCAGCATTTT. It specifies CSVDRDRGRSSNQPQHF.

The gene calls are TRBV5-4 and TRBJ1-1; tentatively, D is TRBD1 (5 bases). Trimming cost V 4 bases and J 4 bases, with 14 bases left between them. The CDR3 is 14 amino acids. Germline V CDR1 and CDR2: SGHNT, YYREEE (reference sequence). The CDR3 loop is CASSEQARGTEAFF. For the CDR3, the DNA is TGTGCCAGCAGCGAACAGGCGCGGGGCACTGAAGCTTTCTTT.

This clonotype was detected ten times or more. CDR3 region: CSVGTGHNQPQHF. DNA of the CDR3: TGCAGCGTTGGGACAGGACACAATCAGCCCCAGCATTTT. The chain carries TRBV29-1 and TRBJ1-5, with 7 bases lining up with TRBD1. CDR3 length: 13 residues. The V gene end was trimmed by 4 bases and the J gene end by 3 bases; junction bases not matched to a gene: 3. Germline V CDR1 and CDR2: SQVTM, ANQGSEA.

This clonotype was seen at least ten times. The V gene is TRBV5-1, the J gene TRBJ2-5; 7 positions agree with TRBD1. The germline gives CDR1 SGHRS, CDR2 YFSETQ. Germline trimming cut 4 bases from V and 5 bases from J; bases unmatched to any gene: 8. CDR3 size: 14 residues. Written as DNA, the CDR3 is TGCGCCAGCAGCCCCGGGACAGCTGTGGAGACCCAGTACTTC. Its protein is CASSPGTAVETQYF.

This clonotype was observed a handful of times. The chain uses TRBV9 and TRBJ1-4; D ambiguous. V lost 0 bases and J lost 0, with 6 bases in between. The CDR3 loop spans 15 amino acids. Germline V gives CDR1 SGDLS, CDR2 YYNGEE. For the CDR3, the DNA is TGTGCCAGCAGCGTAGCGCCAACAACTAATGAAAAACTGTTTTTT. Protein sequence: CASSVAPTTNEKLFF.

The chain carries TRBV7-9 and TRBJ1-4, with D maybe TRBD1 (6 bases). V was clipped by 5 bases and J by 8 bases, with 12 bases between them. CDR1 is SEHNR and CDR2 is FQNEAQ in the germline V gene (reference sequence). This CDR3 has 13 amino acids. In nucleotides, the CDR3 is TGTGCCAGCAGCGGCGCGGGGGCGGAAAAACTGTTTTTT. Amino acids: CASSGAGAEKLFF.

The chain couples TRBV5-5 to TRBJ1-4, with no clear D. V dropped 5 bases and J dropped 3 bases, with 14 bases sitting between them. Looked up from germline, CDR1 is SGHKS and CDR2 is YYEKEE (reference sequence). This CDR3 has 15 residues. CDR3 protein: CASSFAGNSNEKLFF. The DNA for the CDR3 is TGTGCCAGCAGTTTCGCCGGGAACTCTAATGAAAAACTGTTTTTT. The full variable domain, in which reference TRBV5-5 and TRBJ1-4 provide the parts outside the CDR3, is DAGVTQSPTHLIKTRGQQVTLRCSPISGHKSVSWYQQVLGQGPQFIFQYYEKEERGRGNFPDRFSARQFPNYSSELNVNALLLGDSALYLCASSFAGNSNEKLFFGSGTQLSVL.

In this sample, this clonotype turned up a few times. J is TRBJ1-3 and V is TRBV6-5; possible D gene TRBD1, 5 bases. This CDR3 has 18 amino acids. From germline, CDR1 is MNHEY and CDR2 SVGAGI. The germline V and J ends were trimmed by 0 bases and 0 bases, with 15 bases remaining between them. The CDR3 DNA reads as TGTGCCAGCAGTTACTCGATTAGCCTGGGGCTCTCTGGAAACACCATATATTTT. Residues: CASSYSISLGLSGNTIYF.

The genes are TRBV7-9 and TRBJ2-6; tentatively, D is TRBD1 or TRBD2 (5 bases each). Between the trimmed V and J ends, which lost 8 bases and 1 base, there was a span of 15 bases. CDR1 and CDR2 (germline): SEHNR, FQNEAQ (reference sequence). The CDR3 runs to 16 residues. CDR3 DNA sequence: TGTGCCAGCCCGGGACCGTGGGATTCTGGGGCCAACGTCCTGACTTTC. Translated: CASPGPWDSGANVLTF.

This chain joins TRBV24-1 and TRBJ2-3; a weak D match, TRBD2 (6 bases). The CDR3 has 17 amino acids. Germline CDR1 KGHDR, CDR2 SFDVKD. With 5 bases removed from V and 2 bases from J, the gap between germline ends came to 19 bases. The CDR3 region is CATSAPPGEGTTDTQYF. As DNA, the CDR3 is TGTGCCACCAGTGCTCCACCGGGAGAAGGCACCACAGATACGCAGTATTTT.